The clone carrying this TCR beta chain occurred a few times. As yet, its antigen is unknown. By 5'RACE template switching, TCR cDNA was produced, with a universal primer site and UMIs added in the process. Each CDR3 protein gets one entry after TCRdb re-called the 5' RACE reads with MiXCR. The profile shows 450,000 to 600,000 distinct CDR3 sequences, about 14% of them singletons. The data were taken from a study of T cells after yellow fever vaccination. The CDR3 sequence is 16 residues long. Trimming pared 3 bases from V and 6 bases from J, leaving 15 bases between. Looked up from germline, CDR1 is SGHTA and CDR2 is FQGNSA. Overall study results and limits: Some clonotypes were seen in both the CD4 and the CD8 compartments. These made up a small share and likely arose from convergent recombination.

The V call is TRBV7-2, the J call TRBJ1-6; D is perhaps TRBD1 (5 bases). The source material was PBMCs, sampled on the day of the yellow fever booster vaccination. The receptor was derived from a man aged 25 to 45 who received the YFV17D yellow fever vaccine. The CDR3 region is CASSFVEGLSNSPLHF. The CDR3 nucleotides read TGTGCCAGCAGCTTTGTGGAGGGGCTCTCTAATTCACCCCTCCACTTT.